The present T cell receptor beta chain was sequenced within a study of beta chain features in type 1 diabetes. Every isolated RNA sample was fully reverse transcribed, so sequencing captured expressed TCRB transcripts. Profiled with immunoSEQ multiplex PCR; TCRdb holds only in-frame clones, not every one. The profile shows 200,000 to 250,000 clones, 11% of them singletons. As concerns this clone: The antigen remains undetermined.

General study results and limits: All four CD4+ subsets of Type 1 diabetes patients contained TCRB CDR3s that were moderately but significantly shorter. Equally in patients and controls, PCR might preferentially amplify shorter templates.

Sequenced sample: central memory CD4+ T cells from blood. This TCR was sampled from a man aged 18 to 29 in good health.

The CDR3 DNA follows: TGTGCCAGCAGTTACTCCGGGACAGGGGTCAATCAGCCCCAGCATTTT. It is translated as CASSYSGTGVNQPQHF. V and J are TRBV6-6 and TRBJ1-5; 10 bases match TRBD1. The CDR3 sequence is 16 residues long. V lost 0 bases to trimming and J lost 3 bases; unmatched junction nucleotides: 2. Germline lookup yields CDR1 MNHNY and CDR2 SVGAGI (reference sequence).